This TCR beta chain is drawn from a study of lymphopenia after photon versus proton radiotherapy. Study-level results: Oligoclonal CD8+ Temra expansion after nadir drove photon patients' diversity drop. Relative stability marked proton patients; photon patients lost diversity and naive cells. A bigger post-nadir fall in TCR diversity correlated inversely with survival time in deceased patients. Authors raise, but do not show, better survival with proton therapy.

This clone was observed a single time. Its specificity is not known. This table comes from immunoSEQ multiplex PCR, and its TCRdb copy is limited to in-frame clones, with some not included. The sample has approximately 160,000 clones; roughly nine tenths are singletons. The CDR3 runs 15 residues. CDR1 and CDR2 from the germline V gene are MDHEN and SYDVKM. J was trimmed by 3 bases and V by 5 bases; bases with no gene match: 6. The chain links TRBV28 to TRBJ2-1; 8 nucleotides align to TRBD1. This sequence originates from a man between 50 and 59 years old with gastric cancer. The material was peripheral blood, obtained from a patient treated with photon-based radiotherapy. DNA of the CDR3: TGTGCCAGCAGTGTCACAGGGGGTAGCTACAATGAGCAGTTCTTC. Protein product: CASSVTGGSYNEQFF.